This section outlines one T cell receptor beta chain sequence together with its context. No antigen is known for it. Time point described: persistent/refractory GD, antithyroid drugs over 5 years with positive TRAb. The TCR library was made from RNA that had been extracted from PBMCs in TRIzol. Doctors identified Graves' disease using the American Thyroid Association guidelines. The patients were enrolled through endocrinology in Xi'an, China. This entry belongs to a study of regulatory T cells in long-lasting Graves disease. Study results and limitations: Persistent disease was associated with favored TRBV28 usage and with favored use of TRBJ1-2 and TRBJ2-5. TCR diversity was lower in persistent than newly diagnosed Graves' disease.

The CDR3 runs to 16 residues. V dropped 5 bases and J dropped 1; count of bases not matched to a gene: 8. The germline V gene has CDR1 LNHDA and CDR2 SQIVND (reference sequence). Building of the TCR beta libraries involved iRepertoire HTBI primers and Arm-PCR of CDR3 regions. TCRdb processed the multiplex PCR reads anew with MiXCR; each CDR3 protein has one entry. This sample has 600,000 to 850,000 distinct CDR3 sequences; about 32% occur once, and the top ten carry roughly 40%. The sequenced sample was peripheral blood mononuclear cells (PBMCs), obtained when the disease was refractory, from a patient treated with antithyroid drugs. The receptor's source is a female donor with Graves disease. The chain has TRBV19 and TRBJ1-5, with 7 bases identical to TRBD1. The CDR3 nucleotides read TGTGCCAGTAGTCTACAGGGGATTAGGAGCAATCAGCCCCAGCATTTT. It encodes CASSLQGIRSNQPQHF.